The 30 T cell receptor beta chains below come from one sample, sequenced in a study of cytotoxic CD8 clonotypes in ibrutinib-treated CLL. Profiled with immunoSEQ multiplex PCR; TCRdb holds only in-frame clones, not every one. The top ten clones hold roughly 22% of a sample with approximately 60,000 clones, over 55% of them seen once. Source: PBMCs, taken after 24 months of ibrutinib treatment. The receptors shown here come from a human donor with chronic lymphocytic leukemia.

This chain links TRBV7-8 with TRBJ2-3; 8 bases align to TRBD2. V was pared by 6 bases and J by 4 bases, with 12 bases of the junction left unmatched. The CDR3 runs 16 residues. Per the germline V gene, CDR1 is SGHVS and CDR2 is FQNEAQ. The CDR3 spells CASSSGTGAGADTQYF. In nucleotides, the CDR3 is TGTGCCAGCAGTTCGGGAACGGGAGCGGGGGCAGATACGCAGTATTTT.

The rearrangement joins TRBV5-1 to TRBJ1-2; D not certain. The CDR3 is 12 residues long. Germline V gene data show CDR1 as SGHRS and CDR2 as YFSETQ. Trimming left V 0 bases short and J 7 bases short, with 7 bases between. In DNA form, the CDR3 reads TGCGCCAGCAGCTTGGAGCAGTTTGGCTACACCTTC. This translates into CASSLEQFGYTF. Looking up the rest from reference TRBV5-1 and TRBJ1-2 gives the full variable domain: KAGVTQTPRYLIKTRGQQVTLSCSPISGHRSVSWYQQTPGQGLQFLFEYFSETQRNKGNFPGRFSGRQFSNSRSEMNVSTLELGDSALYLCASSLEQFGYTFGSGTRLTVV.

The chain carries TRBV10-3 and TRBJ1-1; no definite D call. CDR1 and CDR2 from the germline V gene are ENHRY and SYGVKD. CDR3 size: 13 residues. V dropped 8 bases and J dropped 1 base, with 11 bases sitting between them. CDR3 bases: TGTGCCATCGGTACAGCGCGGAACACTGAAGCTTTCTTT. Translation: CAIGTARNTEAFF.

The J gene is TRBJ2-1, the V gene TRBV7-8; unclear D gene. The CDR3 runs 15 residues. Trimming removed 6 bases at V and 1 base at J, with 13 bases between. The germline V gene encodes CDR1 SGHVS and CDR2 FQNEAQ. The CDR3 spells CASRGRQKSYNEQFF. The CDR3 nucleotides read TGTGCCAGCAGGGGTCGGCAAAAGTCCTACAATGAGCAGTTCTTC. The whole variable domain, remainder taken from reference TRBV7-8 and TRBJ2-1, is GAGVSQSPRYKVAKRGQDVALRCDPISGHVSLFWYQQALGQGPEFLTYFQNEAQLDKSGLPSDRFFAERPEGSVSTLKIQRTQQEDSAVYLCASRGRQKSYNEQFFGPGTRLTVL.

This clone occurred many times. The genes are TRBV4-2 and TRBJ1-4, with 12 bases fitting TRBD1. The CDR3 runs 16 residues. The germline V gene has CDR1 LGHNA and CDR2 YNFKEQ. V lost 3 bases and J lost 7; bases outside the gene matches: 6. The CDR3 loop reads CASSQGQGADGEKLFF. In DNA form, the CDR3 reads TGTGCCAGCAGCCAGGGACAGGGGGCCGATGGTGAAAAACTGTTTTTT.

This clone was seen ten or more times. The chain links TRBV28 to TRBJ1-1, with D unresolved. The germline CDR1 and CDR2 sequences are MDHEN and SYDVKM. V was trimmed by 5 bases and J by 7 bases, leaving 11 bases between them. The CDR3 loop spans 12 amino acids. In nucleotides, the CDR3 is TGTGCCAGCAGTCTAGGACCCTTTGAAGCTTTCTTT. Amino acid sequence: CASSLGPFEAFF.

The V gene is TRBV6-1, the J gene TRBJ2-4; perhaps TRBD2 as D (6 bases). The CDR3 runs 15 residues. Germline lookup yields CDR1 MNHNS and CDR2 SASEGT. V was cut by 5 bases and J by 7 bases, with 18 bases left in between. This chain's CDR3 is CASSRRGALGNIQYF. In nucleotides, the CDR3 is TGTGCCAGCAGTAGGCGGGGAGCCCTGGGGAACATTCAGTACTTC.

CDR3 protein: CASSLTFGNEQFF. DNA of the CDR3: TGTGCCAGCAGCTTAACCTTCGGGAATGAGCAGTTCTTC. The V and J genes are TRBV7-8 and TRBJ2-1; no clear D. V gave up 2 bases and J gave up 7 bases, with 9 bases separating them. CDR1 is SGHVS and CDR2 is FQNEAQ in the germline V gene. The CDR3 sequence is 13 residues long.

CDR3 in amino acids: CASSLAPQTGLYEQYV. CDR3 DNA: TGTGCCAGCAGCTTAGCCCCCCAGACAGGGCTCTACGAGCAGTACGTC. The chain recombines TRBV5-5 with TRBJ2-7; 7 nucleotides agree with TRBD1. Germline lookup yields CDR1 SGHKS and CDR2 YYEKEE (reference sequence). The CDR3 has 16 amino acids. J gave up 3 bases and V 2 bases, and 11 bases lay outside the gene matches.

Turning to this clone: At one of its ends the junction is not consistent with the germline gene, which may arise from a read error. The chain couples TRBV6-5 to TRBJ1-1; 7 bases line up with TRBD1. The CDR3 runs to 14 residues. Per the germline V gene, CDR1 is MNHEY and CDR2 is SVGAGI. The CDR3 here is CASRSQGVKTEAFF. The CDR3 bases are TGTGCCAGCAGGTCCCAGGGGGTGAAGACTGAAGCTTTCTTT.

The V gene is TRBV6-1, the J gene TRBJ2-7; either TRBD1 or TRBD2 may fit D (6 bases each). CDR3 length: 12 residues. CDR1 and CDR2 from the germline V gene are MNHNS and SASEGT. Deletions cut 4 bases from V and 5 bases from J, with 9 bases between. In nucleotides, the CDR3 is TGTGCCAGCAGTGTACGGGGGCACGAGCAGTACGTC. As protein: CASSVRGHEQYV.

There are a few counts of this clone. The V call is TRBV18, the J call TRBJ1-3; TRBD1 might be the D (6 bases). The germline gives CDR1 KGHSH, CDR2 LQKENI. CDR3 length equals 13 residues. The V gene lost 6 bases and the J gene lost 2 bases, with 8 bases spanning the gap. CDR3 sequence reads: CASSTGPGNTIYF. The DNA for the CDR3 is TGTGCCAGCTCCACAGGGCCTGGAAACACCATATATTTT.

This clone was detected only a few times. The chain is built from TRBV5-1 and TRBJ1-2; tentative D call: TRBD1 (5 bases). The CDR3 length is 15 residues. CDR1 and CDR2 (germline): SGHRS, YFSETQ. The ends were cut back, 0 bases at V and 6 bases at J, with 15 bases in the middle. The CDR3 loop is CASSLEGWGLDGYTF. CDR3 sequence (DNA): TGCGCCAGCAGCTTGGAGGGTTGGGGCCTGGATGGCTACACCTTC.

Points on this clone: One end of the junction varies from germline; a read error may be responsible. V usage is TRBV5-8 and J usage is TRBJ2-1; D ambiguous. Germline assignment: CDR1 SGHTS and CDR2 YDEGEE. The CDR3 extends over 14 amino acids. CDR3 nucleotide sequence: TGTGCCAGCAGCTTGCTGGGGAACTACGATGAGCAGTTCTTC. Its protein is CASSLLGNYDEQFF.

DNA of the CDR3: TGTGCCAGCAGCCCAGACCCAGGACTAGCGGGAGACGTTCGACGGGCGGACAATGAGCAGTTCTTC. It yields the protein CASSPDPGLAGDVRRADNEQFF. The gene calls are TRBV4-2 and TRBJ2-1; TRBD2 matches 13 bases. Germline V gene lookup returns CDR1 LGHNA and CDR2 YNFKEQ. The CDR3 contains 22 residues. The V and J ends lost 4 bases and 5 bases, in that order; junction bases with no gene match: 23.

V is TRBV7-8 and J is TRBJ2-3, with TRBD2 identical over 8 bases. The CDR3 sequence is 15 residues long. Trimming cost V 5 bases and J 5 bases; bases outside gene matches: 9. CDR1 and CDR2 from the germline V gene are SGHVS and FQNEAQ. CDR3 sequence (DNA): TGTGCCAGCAGCCCCTTGGGACTAGTGGGAGATACGCAGTATTTT. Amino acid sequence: CASSPLGLVGDTQYF.

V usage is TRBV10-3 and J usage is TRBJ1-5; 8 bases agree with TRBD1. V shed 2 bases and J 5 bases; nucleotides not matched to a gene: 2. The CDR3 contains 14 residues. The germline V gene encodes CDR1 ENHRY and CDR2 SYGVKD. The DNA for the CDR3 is TGTGCCATCAGTGAGGGACAGGGAGATCAGCCCCAGCATTTT. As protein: CAISEGQGDQPQHF.

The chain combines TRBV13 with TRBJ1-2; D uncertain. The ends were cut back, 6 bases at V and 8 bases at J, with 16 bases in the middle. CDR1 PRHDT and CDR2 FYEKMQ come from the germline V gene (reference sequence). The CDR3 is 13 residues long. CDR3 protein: CASSERAGKGYTF. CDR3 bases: TGTGCCAGCAGTGAAAGGGCGGGGAAAGGCTACACCTTC.

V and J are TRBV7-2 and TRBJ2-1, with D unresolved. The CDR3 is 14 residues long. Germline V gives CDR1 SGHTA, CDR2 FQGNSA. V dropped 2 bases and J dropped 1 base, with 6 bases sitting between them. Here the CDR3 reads CASSLIGSYNEQFF. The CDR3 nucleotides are TGTGCCAGCAGCTTAATCGGTTCCTACAATGAGCAGTTCTTC.

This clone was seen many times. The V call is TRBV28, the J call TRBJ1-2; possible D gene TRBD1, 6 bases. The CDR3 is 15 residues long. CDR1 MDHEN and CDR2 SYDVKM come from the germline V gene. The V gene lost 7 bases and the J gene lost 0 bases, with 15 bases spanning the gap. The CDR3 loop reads CASTRGGIANYGYTF. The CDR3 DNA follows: TGTGCCAGCACCAGAGGGGGGATAGCTAACTATGGCTACACCTTC.

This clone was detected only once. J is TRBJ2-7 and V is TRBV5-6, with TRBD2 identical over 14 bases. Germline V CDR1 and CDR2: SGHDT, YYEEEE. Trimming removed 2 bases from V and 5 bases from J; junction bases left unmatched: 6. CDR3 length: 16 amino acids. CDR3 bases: TGTGCCAGCAGCTTTGGCGGACTAGCGGGAGGTAACGAGCAGTACTTC. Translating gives CASSFGGLAGGNEQYF.

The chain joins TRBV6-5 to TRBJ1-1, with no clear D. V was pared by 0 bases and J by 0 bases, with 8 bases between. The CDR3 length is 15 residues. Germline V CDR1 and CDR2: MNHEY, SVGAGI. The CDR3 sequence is CASSYSKGMNTEAFF. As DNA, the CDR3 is TGTGCCAGCAGTTACTCGAAAGGAATGAACACTGAAGCTTTCTTT.

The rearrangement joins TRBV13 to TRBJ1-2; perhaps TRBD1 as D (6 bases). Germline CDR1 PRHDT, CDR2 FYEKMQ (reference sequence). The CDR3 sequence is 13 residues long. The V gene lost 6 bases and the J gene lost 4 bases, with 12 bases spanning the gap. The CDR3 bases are TGTGCCAGCAGTGGACAGCCGGGCTATGGCTACACCTTC. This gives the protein CASSGQPGYGYTF. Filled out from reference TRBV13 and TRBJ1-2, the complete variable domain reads AAGVIQSPRHLIKEKRETATLKCYPIPRHDTVYWYQQGPGQDPQFLISFYEKMQSDKGSIPDRFSAQQFSDYHSELNMSSLELGDSALYFCASSGQPGYGYTFGSGTRLTVV.

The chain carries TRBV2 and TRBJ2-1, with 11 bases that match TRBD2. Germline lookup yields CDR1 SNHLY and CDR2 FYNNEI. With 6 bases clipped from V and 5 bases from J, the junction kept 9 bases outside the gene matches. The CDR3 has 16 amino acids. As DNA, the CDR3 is TGTGCCAGCAGCCCCCCGGGGGGACTAGCGGACAATGAGCAGTTCTTC. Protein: CASSPPGGLADNEQFF.

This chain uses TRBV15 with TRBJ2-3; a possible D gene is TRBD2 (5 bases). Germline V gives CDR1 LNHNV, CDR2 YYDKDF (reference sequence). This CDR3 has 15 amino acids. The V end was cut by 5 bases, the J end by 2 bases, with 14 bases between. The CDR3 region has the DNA TGTGCCACCAGCCGTCGCAGCGGACCCACAGATACGCAGTATTTT. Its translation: CATSRRSGPTDTQYF.

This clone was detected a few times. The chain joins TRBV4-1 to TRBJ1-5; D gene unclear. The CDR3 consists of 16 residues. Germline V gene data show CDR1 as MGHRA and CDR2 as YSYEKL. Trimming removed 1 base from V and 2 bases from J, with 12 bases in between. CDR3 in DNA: TGCGCCAGCAGCCAAGTAGTACAGCTGGGCAATCAGCCCCAGCATTTT. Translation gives CASSQVVQLGNQPQHF.

DNA of the CDR3: TGTGCCAGCAGTTTGGACAGGGTCTATGGCTACACCTTC. This sequence encodes CASSLDRVYGYTF. This chain links TRBV28 with TRBJ1-2, with 8 bases aligning to TRBD1. CDR3 size: 13 residues. V dropped 3 bases and J dropped 4; count of bases not matched to a gene: 1. Per the germline V gene, CDR1 is MDHEN and CDR2 is SYDVKM.

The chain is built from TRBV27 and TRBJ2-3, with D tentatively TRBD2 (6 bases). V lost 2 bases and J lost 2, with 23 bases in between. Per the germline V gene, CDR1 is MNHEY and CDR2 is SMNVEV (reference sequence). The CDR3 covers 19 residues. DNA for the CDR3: TGTGCCAGCAGTTTACCCAGGGACTTAGGAGGCCCGTACACAGATACGCAGTATTTT. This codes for CASSLPRDLGGPYTDTQYF.

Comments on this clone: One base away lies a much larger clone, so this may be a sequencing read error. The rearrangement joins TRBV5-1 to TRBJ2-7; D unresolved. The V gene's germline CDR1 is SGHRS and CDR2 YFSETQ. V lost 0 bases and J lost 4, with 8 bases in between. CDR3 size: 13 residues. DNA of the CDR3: TGCGCCAGCAGCTTGGGGGTTTCTTACGAGCAGTACTTC. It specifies CASSLGVSYEQYF. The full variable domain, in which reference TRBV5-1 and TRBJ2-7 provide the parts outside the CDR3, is KAGVTQTPRYLIKTRGQQVTLSCSPISGHRSVSWYQQTPGQGLQFLFEYFSETQRNKGNFPGRFSGRQFSNSRSEMNVSTLELGDSALYLCASSLGVSYEQYFGPGTRLTVT.

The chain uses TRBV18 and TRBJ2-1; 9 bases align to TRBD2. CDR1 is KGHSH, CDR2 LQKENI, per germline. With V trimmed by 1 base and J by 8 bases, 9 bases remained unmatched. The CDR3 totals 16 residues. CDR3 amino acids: CASSPRREGRGDEQFF. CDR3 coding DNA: TGTGCCAGCTCACCACGGCGGGAGGGAAGGGGCGATGAGCAGTTCTTC. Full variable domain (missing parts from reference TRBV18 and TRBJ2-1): NAGVMQNPRHLVRRRGQEARLRCSPMKGHSHVYWYRQLPEEGLKFMVYLQKENIIDESGMPKERFSAEFPKEGPSILRIQQVVRGDSAAYFCASSPRREGRGDEQFFGPGTRLTVL.